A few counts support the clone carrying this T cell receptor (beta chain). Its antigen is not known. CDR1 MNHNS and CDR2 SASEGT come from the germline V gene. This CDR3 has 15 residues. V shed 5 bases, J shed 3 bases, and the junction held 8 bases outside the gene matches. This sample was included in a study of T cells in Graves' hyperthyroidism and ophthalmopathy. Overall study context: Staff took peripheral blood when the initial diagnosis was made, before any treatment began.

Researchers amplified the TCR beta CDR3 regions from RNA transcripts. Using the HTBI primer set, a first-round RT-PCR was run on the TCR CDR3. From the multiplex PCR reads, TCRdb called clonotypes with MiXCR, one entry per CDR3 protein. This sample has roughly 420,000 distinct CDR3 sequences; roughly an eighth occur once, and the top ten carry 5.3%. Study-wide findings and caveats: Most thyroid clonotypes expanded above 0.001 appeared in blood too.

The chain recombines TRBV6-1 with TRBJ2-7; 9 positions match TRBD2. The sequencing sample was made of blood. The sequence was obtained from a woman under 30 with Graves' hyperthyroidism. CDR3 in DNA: TGTGCCAGCAGTCCCAGGCTAGCGGGAAGCTACGAGCAGTACTTC. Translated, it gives CASSPRLAGSYEQYF.